What follows are 2 T cell receptor beta chains derived from one specimen sequenced in a study of monozygotic twins with inflammatory bowel disease. After re-calling the 5' RACE reads, TCRdb lists one entry per CDR3 protein, DNA absent. This sample's table has around 410,000 distinct CDR3 sequences. The sequencing sample was made of blood. These receptor sequences come from a human donor with ulcerative colitis or Crohn's disease, or a healthy co-twin of an affected twin (not recorded which).

The chain links TRBV20-1 to TRBJ2-5; TCRdb gives TRBD1 as the D gene, but with no DNA this cannot be confirmed. The CDR3 contains 13 residues. Germline-derived CDR1 and CDR2 are DFQATT and SNEGSKA (reference sequence). This CDR3 reads CSASAGGKETQYF.

The chain is built from TRBV2 and TRBJ1-2; there is no DNA to check the TCRdb D call of TRBD1. The CDR3 spans 13 residues. CDR1 and CDR2 from the germline V gene are SNHLY and FYNNEI. CDR3 region: CASIIDRGYGYTF.